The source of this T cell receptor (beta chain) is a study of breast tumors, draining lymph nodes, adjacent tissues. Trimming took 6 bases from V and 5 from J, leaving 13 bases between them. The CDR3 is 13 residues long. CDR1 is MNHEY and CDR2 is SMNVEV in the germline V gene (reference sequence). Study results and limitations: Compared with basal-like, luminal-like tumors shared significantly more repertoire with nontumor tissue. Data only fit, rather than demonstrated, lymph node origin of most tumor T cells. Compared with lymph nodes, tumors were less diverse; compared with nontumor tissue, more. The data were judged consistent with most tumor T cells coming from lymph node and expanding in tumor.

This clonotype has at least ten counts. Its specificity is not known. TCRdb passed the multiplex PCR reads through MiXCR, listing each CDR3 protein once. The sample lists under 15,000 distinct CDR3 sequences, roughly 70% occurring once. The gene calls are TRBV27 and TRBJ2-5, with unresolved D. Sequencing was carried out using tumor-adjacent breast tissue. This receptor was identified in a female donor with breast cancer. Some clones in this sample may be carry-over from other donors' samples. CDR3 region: CASSPTGFETQYF. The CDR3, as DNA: TGTGCCAGCAGCCCGACGGGCTTTGAGACCCAGTACTTC.